The rows below give T cell receptor beta chains drawn from one sample of a study of blood T cell repertoires in COVID-19. Only in-frame clones appear in the TCRdb table, and some are missing; sequencing was by immunoSEQ multiplex PCR. The sample gives roughly 400,000 clones, approximately 91% of which show up once; 2% to 2.5% is in the top ten. Sequences were obtained from PBMCs or T cells enriched from blood (not recorded which). These TCRs come from a middle-aged woman with acute COVID-19. CDR3s leave out the opening cysteine and the closing phenylalanine or tryptophan. A D gene is named only where the DNA matches it firmly.

>TRBD1|TRBJ1-2|TRBV28
ASSLSRGPLKYYGYT
>-|TRBJ1-2|TRBV5-6
ASSRITRREVNYGYT
>TRBD1|TRBJ1-1|TRBV7-9
ASSLETGGTEAF
>-|TRBJ1-1|TRBV10-3
AHQDGPGTLAEAF
>TRBD2|TRBJ2-3|TRBV9
ASSVGRGSDTQY
>-|TRBJ1-1|TRBV29-1
SVEQGRTEAF
>-|TRBJ1-1|TRBV10-3
AISDPGRDTEAF
>-|TRBJ1-2|TRBV7-9
ASSLDGSPRFGYT
>-|TRBJ1-5|TRBV7-2
ASSFFRARDQPQH
>TRBD2|TRBJ2-7|TRBV4-1
ASSHLAGGSYEQY
>-|TRBJ2-2|TRBV30
AWSVTGQLTGELF
>-|TRBJ2-7|TRBV18
ASSPVASYEQY
>TRBD1|TRBJ1-2|TRBV6-1
ASSELQGAGGYT
>TRBD2|TRBJ2-1|TRBV5-1
ASSISGPTGNEQF
>-|TRBJ1-1|TRBV12-3/TRBV12-4
ASSLTGNTEAF
>-|TRBJ2-1|TRBV18
ASSPGSFNEQF
>TRBD1|TRBJ1-6|TRBV5-1
ASSLSGQGSESPLH
>TRBD1|TRBJ2-5|TRBV6-1
ASSEALGQGEETQY
>TRBD1|TRBJ1-1|TRBV7-9
ASTISGGEAF
>TRBD2|TRBJ2-1|TRBV7-2
ASSYDSGVEQF
>-|TRBJ2-3|TRBV7-6
ASSPLLSGSTDTQY
>TRBD1|TRBJ1-2|TRBV25-1
ASSEYYQPQGASGGYT
>-|TRBJ2-1|TRBV7-9
ASTTGGLSGNEQF
>TRBD2|TRBJ2-3|TRBV7-9
ASSLYRLAGGGTDTQY
>TRBD2|TRBJ2-7|TRBV10-3
AISESPSGGDEQY
>-|TRBJ1-2|TRBV5-4
ASSTPVGEGYGYT
>-|TRBJ1-1|TRBV3-1/TRBV3-2
ASSYDTVTEAF
>TRBD1|TRBJ2-5|TRBV19
ASSIDKQGRETQY
>-|TRBJ2-7|TRBV7-9
ASLLGSEQY
>TRBD2|TRBJ2-7|TRBV11-2
ASSFSGPTYEQY
>-|TRBJ1-3|TRBV5-1
ASSTTRDGNTIY
>TRBD1|TRBJ2-1|TRBV5-6
ASSSGQGAWNEQF
>-|TRBJ1-2|TRBV3-1/TRBV3-2
ASSQPGTGNGYT
>-|TRBJ1-1|TRBV6-6
ASSPENMNTEAF
>-|TRBJ2-2|TRBV5-1
ASSGGTGDTGELF
>-|TRBJ2-5|TRBV7-9
ASSQVGETQY
>TRBD2|TRBJ2-3|TRBV30
AWTEGGLAGALTDTQY
>-|TRBJ2-7|TRBV4-1
ASSQDRGRVDEQY
>TRBD1|TRBJ1-4|TRBV5-1
ASRAGQEYEKLF
>-|TRBJ1-1|TRBV29-1
SVFGQSNTEAF
>TRBD2|TRBJ2-3|TRBV11-2
ASSSNILAGTDTQY
>TRBD1|TRBJ1-1|TRBV9
ASSRLGGGGSEAF
>-|TRBJ2-1|TRBV5-1
ASSLAGYDEQF
>-|TRBJ1-2|TRBV5-5
ASSLTGGYT
>TRBD2|TRBJ2-1|TRBV3-1/TRBV3-2
ATRGTSGGPSSYNEQF
>TRBD1|TRBJ1-2|TRBV2
ASSIIGTEGNYGYT
>-|TRBJ2-2|TRBV11-2
ASSSGTNTGELF
>-|TRBJ1-2|TRBV19
ASSIEHGGNYGYT
>TRBD1|TRBJ2-2|TRBV10-1
ASSRDRRTGELF
>TRBD1|TRBJ2-2|TRBV9
ASSVGGGGNTGELF
>TRBD1|TRBJ2-7|TRBV7-9
ASSWGQHEQY
>-|TRBJ1-1|TRBV30
AWSFSQVEAF
>-|TRBJ2-7|TRBV7-8
ASSLDRGGSYEQY
>-|TRBJ1-3|TRBV29-1
SVASGGGNTIY